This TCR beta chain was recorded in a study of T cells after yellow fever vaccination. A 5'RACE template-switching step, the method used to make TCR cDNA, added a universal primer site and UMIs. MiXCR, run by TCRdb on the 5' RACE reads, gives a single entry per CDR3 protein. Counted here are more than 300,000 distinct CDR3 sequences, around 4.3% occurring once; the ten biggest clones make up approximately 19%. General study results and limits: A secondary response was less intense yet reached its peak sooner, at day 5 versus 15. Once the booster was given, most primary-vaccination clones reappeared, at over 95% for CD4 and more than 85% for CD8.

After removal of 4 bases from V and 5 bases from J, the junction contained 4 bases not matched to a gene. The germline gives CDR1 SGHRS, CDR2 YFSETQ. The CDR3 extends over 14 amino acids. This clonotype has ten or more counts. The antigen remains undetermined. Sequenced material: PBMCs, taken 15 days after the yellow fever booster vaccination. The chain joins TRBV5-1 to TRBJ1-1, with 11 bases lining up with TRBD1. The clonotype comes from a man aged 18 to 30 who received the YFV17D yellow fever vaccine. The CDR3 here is CASSPGTGGTEAFF. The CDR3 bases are TGCGCCAGCAGCCCTGGGACAGGGGGAACTGAAGCTTTCTTT. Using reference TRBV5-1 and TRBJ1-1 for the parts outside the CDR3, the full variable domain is KAGVTQTPRYLIKTRGQQVTLSCSPISGHRSVSWYQQTPGQGLQFLFEYFSETQRNKGNFPGRFSGRQFSNSRSEMNVSTLELGDSALYLCASSPGTGGTEAFFGQGTRLTVV.